A single sample gave rise to the 32 T cell receptor beta chains below, sequenced in a study of blood T cell repertoires in COVID-19. Here immunoSEQ multiplex PCR was the method, and the copy in TCRdb shows in-frame clones only, minus some. The table records roughly 70,000 clones, approximately 90% of them present only once. Sequencing input: peripheral blood. The receptors shown here come from a human donor in a cohort sampled during active COVID-19.

This clone was seen once. This chain links TRBV30 with TRBJ1-3; no firm D call. Deletions cut 1 base from V and 0 bases from J, with 7 bases between. The CDR3 extends over 14 amino acids. Germline assignment: CDR1 GTSNPN and CDR2 SVGIG (reference sequence). The CDR3 protein is CAWSDSSSGNTIYF. In DNA form, the CDR3 reads TGTGCCTGGAGTGACAGCTCCTCTGGAAACACCATATATTTT.

The chain employs TRBV11-2 and TRBJ1-2; D is uncertain. The V gene lost 9 bases and the J gene lost 8 bases, with 7 bases spanning the gap. Germline CDR1 reads SGHAT; CDR2 reads FQNNGV. This CDR3 comprises 9 residues. Here the CDR3 DNA reads TGTGCCAGTGAGCCCGGCTACACCTTC. Translated, it gives CASEPGYTF.

The chain couples TRBV19 to TRBJ1-5, with D possibly TRBD1 on 5 matching bases. The CDR3 consists of 15 residues. V lost 4 bases and J lost 4, with 14 bases in between. Germline CDR1 LNHDA, CDR2 SQIVND (reference sequence). CDR3 protein: CASSTAGLGNQPQHF. The DNA for the CDR3 is TGTGCCAGTAGTACCGCAGGGTTGGGGAATCAGCCCCAGCATTTT.

The chain uses TRBV20-1 and TRBJ1-2, with D perhaps TRBD1 (5 bases). The germline gives CDR1 DFQATT, CDR2 SNEGSKA (reference sequence). The CDR3 consists of 11 residues. This CDR3 is CRTSGGYGYTF. The CDR3 DNA reads as TGCAGAACCTCGGGGGGCTATGGCTACACCTTC.

The V call is TRBV6-5, the J call TRBJ1-5; D possibly corresponds to TRBD1 (5 bases). The CDR3 loop spans 12 amino acids. Germline V lookup: CDR1 MNHEY, CDR2 SVGAGI. Trimming took off 8 bases at V and 2 bases at J, with 7 bases between the two ends. The CDR3 coding sequence is TGTGCCAGCCCGACAGGCAATCAGCCCCAGCATTTT. This sequence encodes CASPTGNQPQHF.

CDR3 DNA sequence: TGTGCCAGCAGCTTGGATTGGGGGGTCCGCAATAGCAATCAGCCCCAGCATTTT. This translates into CASSLDWGVRNSNQPQHF. The chain has TRBV7-2 and TRBJ1-5, with TRBD1 as a possible D gene (5 bases). From germline, CDR1 is SGHTA and CDR2 FQGNSA. The CDR3 loop spans 18 amino acids. V gave up 3 bases and J gave up 0 bases, with 18 bases separating them. Full variable domain (outside the CDR3, taken from reference TRBV7-2 and TRBJ1-5): GAGVSQSPSNKVTEKGKDVELRCDPISGHTALYWYRQSLGQGLEFLIYFQGNSAPDKSGLPSDRFSAERTGGSVSTLTIQRTQQEDSAVYLCASSLDWGVRNSNQPQHFGDGTRLSIL.

This clone has only one observation. The rearrangement links TRBV6-4 to TRBJ1-4; maybe TRBD1 (5 bases). The CDR3 covers 17 residues. V was shortened by 7 bases and J by 0 bases, with 18 bases between the two germline ends. CDR1 and CDR2 (germline): MRHNA, SNTAGT. CDR3 protein: CASTDLARGSTNEKLFF. For the CDR3, the DNA is TGTGCCAGCACCGACCTCGCAAGGGGATCAACTAATGAAAAACTGTTTTTT.

The V gene is TRBV6-5, the J gene TRBJ1-5, with D possibly TRBD1 on 5 matching bases. Trimming cost V 6 bases and J 6 bases, with 15 bases left between them. The CDR3 is made up of 14 amino acids. The V gene's germline CDR1 is MNHEY and CDR2 SVGAGI. CDR3 sequence reads: CASSGGGEGQPQHF. DNA of the CDR3: TGTGCCAGCAGCGGCGGGGGGGAAGGTCAGCCCCAGCATTTT.

The CDR3 reads CASSYHSGGEAEAFF. CDR3 nucleotide sequence: TGTGCCAGCAGTTACCACAGTGGGGGCGAGGCTGAAGCTTTCTTT. V and J are TRBV6-5 and TRBJ1-1; the D gene is possibly TRBD1 (6 bases). The CDR3 consists of 15 residues. V lost 2 bases and J 6 bases, leaving 16 bases between the germline ends. The germline CDR1 and CDR2 sequences are MNHEY and SVGAGI.

V gene TRBV27 combines with J gene TRBJ1-5; TRBD1 matches 7 bases. Germline V gives CDR1 MNHEY, CDR2 SMNVEV (reference sequence). Losses at the gene ends were 5 bases for V and 3 bases for J; bases not matched to a gene: 4. CDR3 length equals 14 residues. DNA for the CDR3: TGTGCCAGCAGTCCAGACAGGGACAATCAGCCCCAGCATTTT. Its translation: CASSPDRDNQPQHF.

The genes are TRBV29-1 and TRBJ1-2; tentative D call: TRBD1 (5 bases). CDR3 size: 14 residues. Trimming removed 7 bases from V and 6 bases from J, with 21 bases in between. Germline V lookup: CDR1 SQVTM, CDR2 ANQGSEA. The CDR3 bases are TGCAGCGCCGAGAAGATGCGGGGGTCGCATGGCTACACCTTC. It is translated as CSAEKMRGSHGYTF.

This sequence joins TRBV23-1 and TRBJ1-1; no clear D. TRBV23-1 is an ORF, with its function uncertain. V was pared by 8 bases and J by 7 bases, with 20 bases between. This CDR3 region has 14 residues. Here the CDR3 reads CASPGLHSKLEAFF. In DNA, the CDR3 is TGCGCCAGCCCCGGACTTCACTCTAAACTTGAAGCTTTCTTT.

The chain uses TRBV7-2 and TRBJ2-7; a possible D gene is TRBD1 (6 bases). The CDR3 is 16 residues long. Looked up from germline, CDR1 is SGHTA and CDR2 is FQGNSA. Trimming removed 5 bases at V and 3 bases at J, with 20 bases between. DNA for the CDR3: TGTGCCAGCAGCAAAGCTGACAGGCCCCTATACTACGAGCAGTACTTC. This encodes CASSKADRPLYYEQYF.

The V gene is TRBV6-5, the J gene TRBJ2-7; 10 nucleotides line up with TRBD1. This CDR3 has 15 residues. Germline values: CDR1 MNHEY, CDR2 SVGAGI. The V and J ends lost 4 bases and 3 bases, in that order; junction bases with no gene match: 6. CDR3 nucleotides: TGTGCCAGCAGTTCCCCGGGACAGGGGTACTACGAGCAGTACTTC. It encodes CASSSPGQGYYEQYF.

This chain connects TRBV9 to TRBJ1-2, with D maybe TRBD1 (6 bases). V gave up 4 bases and J gave up 3 bases, with 19 bases separating them. Per germline, CDR1 SGDLS and CDR2 YYNGEE. The CDR3 has 16 residues. CDR3 nucleotide sequence: TGTGCCAGCAGCCCCCGGGTAGGGGGAGATCACTATGGCTACACCTTC. Translated: CASSPRVGGDHYGYTF. The full variable domain, rest sourced from reference TRBV9 and TRBJ1-2, is DSGVTQTPKHLITATGQRVTLRCSPRSGDLSVYWYQQSLDQGLQFLIQYYNGEERAKGNILERFSAQQFPDLHSELNLSSLELGDSALYFCASSPRVGGDHYGYTFGSGTRLTVV.

This chain links TRBV14 with TRBJ1-1; 7 positions match TRBD1. V gave up 1 base and J gave up 2 bases; unmatched junction bases: 4. The V gene's germline CDR1 is SGHDN and CDR2 FVKESK. This CDR3 spans 15 amino acids. As DNA, the CDR3 is TGTGCCAGCAGCCAAGCGGACAGGATTAACACTGAAGCTTTCTTT. Its protein product is CASSQADRINTEAFF.

The gene calls are TRBV21-1 and TRBJ2-7; the table's D call of TRBD2 was not tested on the DNA. TRBV21-1 constitutes a pseudogene. The CDR3 consists of 14 residues. DNA of the CDR3: TGTGCCAGCAGCAAAGGGGAGGGGGCCTACGAGCAGTACTTC. Encoded protein: CASSKGEGAYEQYF.

The chain links TRBV6-6 to TRBJ1-2, with 9 bases that match TRBD1. Germline V gene sequence: CDR1 MNHNY, CDR2 SVGAGI (reference sequence). The CDR3 sequence is 14 residues long. Losses at the gene ends were 2 bases for V and 6 bases for J; bases not matched to a gene: 4. DNA for the CDR3: TGTGCCAGCAGTTACATAACAGGGGGCGATGGCTACACCTTC. Translating gives CASSYITGGDGYTF.

The chain recombines TRBV21-1 with TRBJ2-7; the D call in the table, TRBD1, was not verified against the DNA. TRBV21-1 is tagged as a pseudogene. The CDR3 contains 20 residues. The CDR3 DNA follows: TGTGCCAGCAGCAAATTGGTGTGTGGGGGACAGGGGGAGTCCTCCTACGAGCAGTACTTC. This codes for CASSKLVCGGQGESSYEQYF.

The chain employs TRBV9 and TRBJ1-2, with 7 positions matching TRBD1. Unmatched junction bases numbered 7, after V lost 4 bases and J lost 4 bases. Germline values: CDR1 SGDLS, CDR2 YYNGEE. This CDR3 is 14 amino acids long. This CDR3 reads CASSPRTGLYGYTF. The DNA for the CDR3 is TGTGCCAGCAGCCCCCGGACAGGTCTCTATGGCTACACCTTC.

The chain combines TRBV11-2 with TRBJ1-1, with D maybe TRBD1 (5 bases). CDR1 SGHAT and CDR2 FQNNGV come from the germline V gene. The CDR3 spans 16 residues. Trimming cost V 0 bases and J 4 bases, with 15 bases left between them. The CDR3 bases are TGTGCCAGCAGCTTAGATGGAAGGGGCGCTTCCACTGAAGCTTTCTTT. It translates to CASSLDGRGASTEAFF.

V gene TRBV2 combines with J gene TRBJ2-5, with 8 bases lining up with TRBD2. Germline values: CDR1 SNHLY, CDR2 FYNNEI. V lost 8 bases and J lost 5; bases outside the gene matches: 10. The CDR3 runs 14 residues. Written as DNA, the CDR3 is TGTGCCAGCGTCCGGCGGGGGGAGGTGGAGACCCAGTACTTC. Its translation: CASVRRGEVETQYF.

This clone has a single count. V is TRBV23-1 and J is TRBJ1-2; maybe TRBD1 (5 bases). TRBV23-1 is marked as an open reading frame, function uncertain. With 4 bases removed from V and 6 bases from J, the gap between germline ends came to 9 bases. This CDR3 region has 12 residues. The CDR3 region is CASSPRADGYTF. CDR3 DNA: TGCGCCAGCAGTCCCAGGGCAGATGGCTACACCTTC.

The chain employs TRBV9 and TRBJ2-7, with 8 bases that match TRBD2. Trimming took 4 bases from V and 3 from J; bases not matched to a gene: 3. Looked up from germline, CDR1 is SGDLS and CDR2 is YYNGEE. The CDR3 extends over 13 amino acids. CDR3 amino acids: CASSPGTSYEQYF. CDR3 DNA: TGTGCCAGCAGCCCTGGGACTAGCTACGAGCAGTACTTC. Together with reference TRBV9 and TRBJ2-7, the CDR3 gives the full variable domain: DSGVTQTPKHLITATGQRVTLRCSPRSGDLSVYWYQQSLDQGLQFLIQYYNGEERAKGNILERFSAQQFPDLHSELNLSSLELGDSALYFCASSPGTSYEQYFGPGTRLTVT.

The genes are TRBV7-2 and TRBJ1-5; D gene uncertain. Trimming removed 6 bases from V and 3 bases from J, with 15 bases in between. This CDR3 has 15 residues. From germline, CDR1 is SGHTA and CDR2 FQGNSA. CDR3 residues: CASSPSQAHNQPQHF. CDR3 sequence (DNA): TGTGCCAGCAGTCCATCCCAGGCCCACAATCAGCCCCAGCATTTT.

This rearrangement joins TRBV2 to TRBJ2-1; TRBD2 agrees at 8 bases. The CDR3 extends over 15 amino acids. Trimming took 5 bases from V and 0 from J; bases not matched to a gene: 3. Germline V lookup: CDR1 SNHLY, CDR2 FYNNEI. Here the CDR3 DNA reads TGTGCCAGCAGTCGGACTAGCAACTCCTACAATGAGCAGTTCTTC. It codes for CASSRTSNSYNEQFF.

The V gene is TRBV19, the J gene TRBJ1-2; D not certain. The V end lost 5 bases, the J end lost 2 bases, and 12 bases lay between the germline ends. The CDR3 loop spans 14 amino acids. The germline V gene encodes CDR1 LNHDA and CDR2 SQIVND (reference sequence). CDR3 DNA: TGTGCCAGTAGTTTTTACAGTGGCAACTATGGCTACACCTTC. Residues: CASSFYSGNYGYTF.

As DNA, the CDR3 is TGTGCCAGTAGTATTCGGGAGGGAACCTACGAGCAGTACTTC. Translating it yields CASSIREGTYEQYF. The V and J genes are TRBV19 and TRBJ2-7; 8 nucleotides align to TRBD2. Trimming cost V 3 bases and J 2 bases; bases outside gene matches: 3. CDR3 length equals 14 residues. The germline CDR1 and CDR2 sequences are LNHDA and SQIVND (reference sequence).

This clone was detected only once. V and J are TRBV4-1 and TRBJ1-1, with TRBD1 as a possible D gene (5 bases). Germline V gives CDR1 MGHRA, CDR2 YSYEKL. CDR3 length: 15 residues. V was cut by 4 bases and J by 0 bases, with 12 bases left in between. CDR3 sequence (DNA): TGCGCCAGCAGCCCGACAGCTTCAATGAACACTGAAGCTTTCTTT. Residues: CASSPTASMNTEAFF.

This chain links TRBV5-6 with TRBJ1-5; tentative D call: TRBD1 (5 bases). The V gene lost 1 base and the J gene lost 2 bases, with 7 bases spanning the gap. The CDR3 contains 14 residues. The germline gives CDR1 SGHDT, CDR2 YYEEEE. The CDR3 sequence: CASSLRQRNQPQHF. CDR3 nucleotides: TGTGCCAGCAGCTTGAGACAGCGCAATCAGCCCCAGCATTTT.

In nucleotides, the CDR3 is TGTGCCAGCAGCTTGAGGGGGAACGGCTACGAGCAGTACTTC. Amino acid sequence: CASSLRGNGYEQYF. The chain links TRBV7-8 to TRBJ2-7; TRBD1 is a possible D gene (6 bases). V lost 3 bases and J 3 bases, leaving 12 bases between the germline ends. Germline lookup yields CDR1 SGHVS and CDR2 FQNEAQ. The CDR3 runs to 14 residues.

The rearrangement links TRBV11-2 to TRBJ2-7; 11 nucleotides line up with TRBD2. The junction had 2 bases not matched to a gene; V was cut back by 5 bases and J by 2 bases. The CDR3 length is 14 residues. From germline, CDR1 is SGHAT and CDR2 FQNNGV. The CDR3 DNA reads as TGTGCCAGCAGCGCGACTAGCGGGGCCTACGAGCAGTACTTC. It yields the protein CASSATSGAYEQYF.